The sequence of this T cell receptor (beta chain) was determined in a study of T-cell memory formation after mild COVID-19. V lost 5 bases and J lost 1; bases outside the gene matches: 9. The CDR3 is 16 amino acids. Germline V gene data show CDR1 as MRHNA and CDR2 as SNTAGT. TCRdb independently ran MiXCR on the 5' RACE reads; one entry per CDR3 protein. The sample has 75,000 to 90,000 distinct CDR3 sequences; approximately 14% are singletons. To note about this clonotype: Antigen unknown.

Findings and caveats of the study: Whether day 37 second-wave clones are SARS-CoV-2-specific was not confirmed. Contracting clones localized mainly to CM and EM when CD4+ and mainly to EMRA when CD8+.

The receptor comes from an adult woman who had mild COVID-19 (a few samples of this study predate the infection). Cell type and time point are not known. The sequenced sample consisted of PBMCs or a T cell subset sorted from them (not recorded which). The J gene is TRBJ2-3, the V gene TRBV6-4; 7 bases fit TRBD2. The CDR3 is CASSSSGTKGTDTQYF. The CDR3 DNA sequence: TGTGCCAGCAGTTCCTCCGGGACTAAAGGCACAGATACGCAGTATTTT.